The 11 T cell receptor beta chains below come from one sample, sequenced in a study of T cells after yellow fever vaccination. TCRdb independently ran MiXCR on the 5' RACE reads; one entry per CDR3 protein. This sample has around 350,000 distinct CDR3 sequences, with 11% found just once. Sequenced here: PBMCs, sampled on the day of the first yellow fever vaccination. Source of these receptors: a man younger than 35 who received the YFV17D yellow fever vaccine.

The rearrangement joins TRBV6-5 to TRBJ2-5; 13 bases are a match to TRBD2. CDR1 and CDR2 from the germline V gene are MNHEY and SVGAGI. The CDR3 has 17 amino acids. The V segment lost 0 bases and the J segment 3 bases; nucleotides outside the gene matches: 4. In DNA form, the CDR3 reads TGTGCCAGCAGTTACTCGATGGGACTAGCGGGAAAAGAGACCCAGTACTTC. Translation gives CASSYSMGLAGKETQYF.

The chain joins TRBV10-3 to TRBJ2-5; the D gene is possibly TRBD2 (5 bases). Germline CDR1 is ENHRY and CDR2 is SYGVKD. The V and J ends lost 3 bases and 5 bases respectively, with 16 bases between them. The CDR3 spans 15 residues. CDR3 DNA: TGTGCCATCAGTGATTTGGACTCGGGCGGGGAGACCCAGTACTTC. It translates to CAISDLDSGGETQYF.

V is TRBV6-1 and J is TRBJ2-4, with D possibly matching TRBD1 (7 bases). Trimming stripped 7 bases from V and 8 bases from J, with 15 bases between. From germline, CDR1 is MNHNS and CDR2 SASEGT. The CDR3 is made up of 13 amino acids. CDR3 in amino acids: CASIEGAGHIQYF. Here the CDR3 DNA reads TGTGCCAGCATAGAGGGGGCGGGGCACATTCAGTACTTC.

V and J are TRBV5-1 and TRBJ2-3; no reliable D call. The CDR3 has 16 amino acids. Germline V gene data show CDR1 as SGHRS and CDR2 as YFSETQ. V was cut by 0 bases and J by 5 bases, with 16 bases left in between. As DNA, the CDR3 is TGCGCCAGCAGCTTGGTAAGGGTAGGAATCAAAGATACGCAGTATTTT. This codes for CASSLVRVGIKDTQYF.

This clonotype has just a few counts. This sequence joins TRBV4-1 and TRBJ2-2; D is possibly TRBD2 (7 bases). Per germline, CDR1 MGHRA and CDR2 YSYEKL. Deletions cut 8 bases from V and 4 bases from J, with 14 bases between. The CDR3 length is 14 residues. The CDR3 protein is CASRGGGRTGELFF. The CDR3, as DNA: TGCGCCAGCCGGGGAGGGGGTCGCACCGGGGAGCTGTTTTTT.

CDR3 in amino acids: CASSLQESTDTQYF. CDR3 nucleotide sequence: TGTGCCAGCAGTTTACAGGAGAGCACAGATACGCAGTATTTT. The chain couples TRBV12-3 or TRBV12-4 to TRBJ2-3; D ambiguous. The V gene lost 2 bases and the J gene lost 0 bases, with 6 bases spanning the gap. The CDR3 totals 14 residues.

The CDR3 here is CASSFTPPHLAGGRGEFF. CDR3 DNA sequence: TGTGCCAGCAGCTTCACCCCACCCCACCTAGCGGGGGGCCGTGGGGAGTTCTTC. The rearrangement joins TRBV11-1 to TRBJ2-1, with TRBD2 matching 11 bases. J lost 14 bases, V lost 3 bases, and 21 bases had no gene match. Germline V lookup: CDR1 SGHAT, CDR2 FQDESV (reference sequence). The CDR3 loop spans 18 amino acids.

This clonotype turned up a few times. The V call is TRBV6-9, the J call TRBJ1-6, with D uncertain. CDR1 is MNHGY and CDR2 is SVAAGI in the germline V gene. This CDR3 comprises 15 residues. Deletions cut 0 bases from V and 6 bases from J, with 9 bases between. CDR3 nucleotide sequence: TGTGCCAGCAGTTATTCGAAACGAACTAATTCACCCCTCCACTTT. Its protein product is CASSYSKRTNSPLHF.

There are many counts of this clonotype. The rearrangement uses TRBV5-1 and TRBJ1-3; no definite D call. This CDR3 has 14 amino acids. V lost 0 bases and J lost 3, with 7 bases in between. Germline CDR1 SGHRS, CDR2 YFSETQ. For the CDR3, the DNA is TGCGCCAGCAGCTTGGACCCGGTTGGAAACACCATATATTTT. This encodes CASSLDPVGNTIYF.

V gene TRBV6-5 combines with J gene TRBJ2-7; D perhaps matches TRBD2 (5 bases). Trimming left V 0 bases short and J 3 bases short, with 9 bases between. Germline CDR1 is MNHEY and CDR2 is SVGAGI. The CDR3 runs 14 residues. The CDR3 sequence is CASSYSYGDYEQYV. CDR3 DNA sequence: TGTGCCAGCAGTTACTCGTACGGGGACTACGAGCAGTACGTC.

The V call is TRBV11-1, the J call TRBJ1-1; a possible D gene is TRBD1 (6 bases). Germline values: CDR1 SGHAT, CDR2 FQDESV (reference sequence). V lost 3 bases and J lost 0, with 20 bases in between. This CDR3 has 18 amino acids. The CDR3 protein is CASSFLPWGGPMNTEAFF. In DNA form, the CDR3 reads TGTGCCAGCAGCTTTCTCCCTTGGGGGGGGCCCATGAACACTGAAGCTTTCTTT.